This TCR beta chain was sequenced in a study of glioma-infiltrating T cells. Study findings and constraints: Above-expected tissue-blood divergence occurred in all gliomas, most in low-grade ones.

As regards this clonotype: Its specificity is not known.

TCR alpha and beta CDR3 regions were amplified from RNA using iRepertoire nested multiplex PCR. MiXCR was run by TCRdb on the multiplex PCR reads, yielding one entry per CDR3 protein. This sample yields over 100,000 distinct CDR3 sequences, of which less than 30% are seen a single time; roughly a third belongs to the top ten. Trimming stripped 2 bases from V and 6 bases from J, with 5 bases between. The V gene's germline CDR1 is SGHTA and CDR2 FQGNSA. This CDR3 has 12 residues. The specimen sequenced was glioma tissue, nonneoplastic brain tissue, or PBMCs (not recorded which). V is TRBV7-2 and J is TRBJ2-4; D not resolved. This clonotype originated in a human donor with low-grade glioma or glioblastoma, undergoing nonglioma brain surgery, or in good health (not recorded which). CDR3 residues: CASSLMRNIQYF. CDR3 nucleotides: TGTGCCAGCAGCTTAATGAGAAACATTCAGTACTTC.